This T cell receptor beta chain was found in a study of CD8 T cells in ankylosing spondylitis. Study-level points and caveats: From matched ankylosing spondylitis synovial fluid, disease-linked clones were reportedly recovered at significantly enriched levels. Roughly 8 highly homologous variants formed a TCR beta motif that appeared characteristic of ankylosing spondylitis blood. Clones that were linked to disease were CD8+ and were relatively rare in peripheral blood.

The germline gives CDR1 MDHEN, CDR2 SYDVKM. The ends lost 7 bases at V and 8 bases at J; junction bases unmatched: 5. This CDR3 spans 12 amino acids. This clonotype occurred a few times. Its antigen is not identified. TCRdb reanalysed the 5' RACE reads using MiXCR and keeps one entry per CDR3 protein. The sample lists some 800,000 distinct CDR3 sequences, over 9.5% occurring once. This rearrangement joins TRBV28 to TRBJ2-1; 7 positions agree with TRBD1. This clonotype was sampled from a male donor with ankylosing spondylitis. Sequenced material: blood, either unsorted or a sorted T cell fraction (not recorded which). The chain's CDR3 is CASTTQGDEQFF. The CDR3 DNA is TGTGCCAGCACCACGCAGGGGGATGAGCAGTTCTTC.